Shown below are 18 T cell receptor beta chains from a single sample sequenced in a study of breast tumors, draining lymph nodes, adjacent tissues. Each CDR3 protein is one row after TCRdb ran MiXCR on the multiplex PCR reads. The table includes 270,000 or so distinct CDR3 sequences, roughly 31% detected once. Samples came from axillary lymph nodes draining the breast cancer. The sequenced material came from axillary lymph node tissue. These receptors were collected from a female donor with breast cancer. Some clones in this sample may be carry-over from other donors' samples.

The chain is built from TRBV9 and TRBJ1-6; possibly TRBD1 for D (6 bases). Trimming stripped 6 bases from V and 7 bases from J, with 14 bases between. The CDR3 has 14 residues. From germline, CDR1 is SGDLS and CDR2 YYNGEE. CDR3 nucleotide sequence: TGTGCCAGCACCAAGGGGGGGGGGAATTCACCCCTCCACTTT. This gives the protein CASTKGGGNSPLHF. Together with reference TRBV9 and TRBJ1-6, the CDR3 gives the full variable domain: DSGVTQTPKHLITATGQRVTLRCSPRSGDLSVYWYQQSLDQGLQFLIQYYNGEERAKGNILERFSAQQFPDLHSELNLSSLELGDSALYFCASTKGGGNSPLHFGNGTRLTVT.

A note on this clonotype: This likely traces to a read error, being one base from a far larger clone. V gene TRBV7-8 combines with J gene TRBJ2-7; no firm D call. CDR1 is SGHVS and CDR2 is FQNEAQ in the germline V gene. The length of the CDR3 is 11 residues. CDR3 residues: CASSSAYEQHF. In nucleotides, the CDR3 is TGTGCCAGCAGCTCGGCCTACGAGCAGCACTTC.

This clonotype showed up many times. This rearrangement joins TRBV2 to TRBJ2-1; the D is unclear. Trimming stripped 3 bases from V and 1 base from J, with 4 bases between. CDR3 length equals 13 residues. Germline V gene data show CDR1 as SNHLY and CDR2 as FYNNEI. The CDR3, as DNA: TGTGCCAGCAGTGATAGTTCCTACAATGAGCAGTTCTTC. Its translation is CASSDSSYNEQFF.

In this sample, this clonotype turned up a few times. The genes are TRBV6-2 or TRBV6-3 and TRBJ2-3, with TRBD2 matching over 12 bases. With V trimmed by 4 bases and J by 4 bases, 6 bases remained unmatched. Germline-derived CDR1 and CDR2 are MNHEY and SVGEGT. The CDR3 has 16 amino acids. CDR3 sequence (DNA): TGTGCCAGCAGTTGGGACCTAGCGGGAGGGGCAGATACGCAGTATTTT. Its protein is CASSWDLAGGADTQYF.

The sample holds many counts of this clonotype. The V call is TRBV15, the J call TRBJ2-3, with D possibly being TRBD1 (6 bases). The CDR3 loop spans 15 amino acids. Germline-derived CDR1 and CDR2 are LNHNV and YYDKDF (reference sequence). V shed 5 bases and J shed 5 bases, with 17 bases lying between them. The CDR3 protein is CATSGGKGYRDTQYF. The CDR3 nucleotides are TGTGCCACCAGCGGGGGCAAAGGCTACAGAGATACGCAGTATTTT.

The chain is built from TRBV20-1 and TRBJ2-3; D possibly matches TRBD1 or TRBD2 (5 bases each). The ends were cut back, 6 bases at V and 4 bases at J, with 14 bases in the middle. Germline V gives CDR1 DFQATT, CDR2 SNEGSKA (reference sequence). This CDR3 contains 13 residues. The CDR3 coding sequence is TGCAGTGCCCGTGGGGGAGCCGCAGATACGCAGTATTTT. Its translation is CSARGGAADTQYF.

This clonotype has a handful of counts. The chain joins TRBV4-2 to TRBJ2-3, with D perhaps matching TRBD2 (5 bases). Trimming pared 4 bases from V and 0 bases from J, leaving 26 bases between. Germline CDR1 and CDR2: LGHNA and YNFKEQ. The CDR3 runs 20 residues. This chain's CDR3 is CASSRRRSGKSTPSTDTQYF. CDR3 in DNA: TGTGCCAGCAGCCGCCGACGGAGCGGAAAGTCGACACCTAGCACAGATACGCAGTATTTT.

A single count supports this clonotype. The V and J genes are TRBV2 and TRBJ1-1; D unclear. V was shortened by 10 bases and J by 1 base, with 16 bases between the two germline ends. Per the germline V gene, CDR1 is SNHLY and CDR2 is FYNNEI. The CDR3 contains 14 residues. The CDR3: CATKLGRSNTEAFF. For the CDR3, the DNA is TGTGCCACTAAACTCGGCAGGTCGAACACTGAAGCTTTCTTT.

The V and J genes are TRBV20-1 and TRBJ1-5; D is unclear. Trimming removed 3 bases from V and 5 bases from J, with 8 bases in between. This CDR3 region has 12 residues. CDR1 is DFQATT and CDR2 is SNEGSKA in the germline V gene (reference sequence). CDR3 residues: CSASSPDQPQHF. Written as DNA, the CDR3 is TGCAGTGCTAGTTCCCCGGATCAGCCCCAGCATTTT.

This clonotype occurred many times. This chain uses TRBV5-1 with TRBJ1-6; D gene uncertain. V gave up 0 bases and J gave up 7 bases, with 11 bases separating them. CDR1 is SGHRS and CDR2 is YFSETQ in the germline V gene. The CDR3 consists of 15 residues. In DNA, the CDR3 is TGCGCCAGCAGCTTGGAAATAGGGAGGAATTCACCCCTCCACTTT. Amino acid sequence: CASSLEIGRNSPLHF.

V usage is TRBV7-2 and J usage is TRBJ1-5; no clear D. Per the germline V gene, CDR1 is SGHTA and CDR2 is FQGNSA. The ends were cut back, 1 base at V and 14 bases at J, with 9 bases in the middle. The CDR3 runs to 11 residues. CDR3 amino acids: CASSLVHTEHF. Written as DNA, the CDR3 is TGTGCCAGCAGCTTAGTCCACACCGAGCATTTT. Filled out from reference TRBV7-2 and TRBJ1-5, the complete variable domain reads GAGVSQSPSNKVTEKGKDVELRCDPISGHTALYWYRQSLGQGLEFLIYFQGNSAPDKSGLPSDRFSAERTGGSVSTLTIQRTQQEDSAVYLCASSLVHTEHFGDGTRLSIL.

The chain has TRBV28 and TRBJ2-7; TRBD1 or TRBD2 may be the D gene (5 bases each). With 6 bases removed from V and 1 base from J, the gap between germline ends came to 16 bases. Germline CDR1 and CDR2: MDHEN and SYDVKM. The CDR3 sequence is 15 residues long. This CDR3 reads CASSSGTRISYEQYF. Here the CDR3 DNA reads TGTGCCAGCAGCTCCGGGACCCGTATTTCCTACGAGCAGTACTTC.

A note on this clonotype: The germline gene is not matched at one end of the junction; a read error may be the cause. The chain carries TRBV11-2 and TRBJ1-4; perhaps TRBD1 as D (5 bases). Germline assignment: CDR1 SGHAT and CDR2 FQNNGV. The CDR3 is 14 amino acids. In DNA, the CDR3 is TGTGTCAGCAGCGTCCGAGGGGTAGATGAAAAACTGTTTTTT. It is translated as CVSSVRGVDEKLFF.

This clonotype was picked up many times. This chain joins TRBV20-1 and TRBJ1-4; the D is unclear. The germline gives CDR1 DFQATT, CDR2 SNEGSKA (reference sequence). The CDR3 spans 14 residues. V was cut by 1 base and J by 7 bases, with 13 bases left in between. CDR3 nucleotide sequence: TGCAGTGCTAGAGGCGACTACATGGGTGAAAAACTGTTTTTT. The encoded protein is CSARGDYMGEKLFF.

Many counts were recorded for this clonotype. The V gene is TRBV7-2, the J gene TRBJ2-1; 10 positions agree with TRBD2. There are 14 residues in the CDR3. The V gene end was trimmed by 4 bases and the J gene end by 8 bases; junction bases not matched to a gene: 5. CDR1 is SGHTA, CDR2 FQGNSA, per germline. In nucleotides, the CDR3 is TGTGCCAGCAGCTCGGGACTAGCGTCCCATGAGCAGTTCTTC. This translates into CASSSGLASHEQFF.

The chain carries TRBV25-1 and TRBJ2-1; 7 positions agree with TRBD2. This CDR3 is 14 amino acids long. Looked up from germline, CDR1 is MGHDK and CDR2 is SYGVNS. V gave up 8 bases and J gave up 2 bases; unmatched junction bases: 6. The CDR3 sequence is CASRSGLAYNEQFF. CDR3 nucleotide sequence: TGTGCCAGCCGTAGCGGGTTGGCCTACAATGAGCAGTTCTTC.

This clonotype was detected many times. CDR3 DNA: TGTGCCAGTAACCCAACAGGGACTTATAGCAATCAGCCCCAGCATTTT. Its translation: CASNPTGTYSNQPQHF. The rearrangement links TRBV19 to TRBJ1-5; perhaps TRBD1 as D (6 bases). Germline CDR1 is LNHDA and CDR2 is SQIVND (reference sequence). The CDR3 is made up of 16 amino acids. Between the trimmed V and J ends, which lost 7 bases and 0 bases, there was a span of 16 bases.

This clonotype was counted between two and nine times. The rearrangement uses TRBV3-1 and TRBJ1-2; D possibly corresponds to TRBD1 (6 bases). In germline, CDR1 is LGHDT, CDR2 YNNKEL (reference sequence). The CDR3 extends over 16 amino acids. Deletions cut 2 bases from V and 7 bases from J, with 20 bases between. The CDR3: CASSQSVFTGYFGYTF. Written as DNA, the CDR3 is TGTGCCAGCAGCCAAAGTGTTTTTACAGGGTACTTTGGCTACACCTTC.